One sample yielded the 2 T cell receptor beta chains listed below, sequenced in a study of blood T cell repertoires in COVID-19. Profiled with immunoSEQ multiplex PCR; TCRdb holds only in-frame clones, not every one. The sample includes 110,000 or so clones, around 64% of them seen just once. The sample was peripheral blood. Source of these receptors: a woman aged 40 to 55 with acute or convalescent COVID-19.

This chain joins TRBV18 and TRBJ2-1; 7 bases line up with TRBD1. V dropped 3 bases and J dropped 2; count of bases not matched to a gene: 7. Germline CDR1 KGHSH, CDR2 LQKENI. The CDR3 sequence is 16 residues long. The CDR3 DNA sequence: TGTGCCAGCTCACCTGAGGGGGCGATCCCCTACAATGAGCAGTTCTTC. Amino acids: CASSPEGAIPYNEQFF.

The V and J genes are TRBV5-1 and TRBJ2-5; D call uncertain. With 1 base removed from V and 1 base from J, the gap between germline ends came to 14 bases. The germline CDR1 and CDR2 sequences are SGHRS and YFSETQ. This CDR3 is 16 amino acids long. The CDR3 DNA is TGCGCCAGCAGCTTGTCGCCAATGGAGATCCAAGAGACCCAGTACTTC. Protein sequence: CASSLSPMEIQETQYF.